This T cell receptor (beta chain) was profiled in a study of glioma-infiltrating T cells. Study-wide findings and caveats: Tissue-blood divergence was below expectation in non-neoplastic patients, above in gliomas.

This clonotype was observed once. Its cognate antigen is unknown. At one end the junction does not follow the germline gene, possibly because of a read error. TCR alpha and beta CDR3 regions were amplified from RNA using iRepertoire nested multiplex PCR. Input was about 95-400 ng of tissue mRNA or PBMC total RNA. One entry per CDR3 protein, called by TCRdb with MiXCR from the multiplex PCR reads. Of 160,000 or so distinct CDR3 sequences listed, roughly 45% are singletons. This CDR3 region has 17 residues. Germline V gene lookup returns CDR1 MNHEY and CDR2 SVGEGT. The receptor was derived from a human donor with low-grade glioma or glioblastoma, undergoing nonglioma brain surgery, or in good health (not recorded which). V and J are TRBV6-2 or TRBV6-3 and TRBJ2-5, with 8 bases that match TRBD2. The sample was glioma tissue, nonneoplastic brain tissue, or PBMCs (not recorded which). CDR3 loop: CARSNSGTSGIEESQYF. The DNA of the CDR3 is TGTGCCAGAAGTAACTCCGGGACTAGTGGCATCGAGGAGAGCCAGTACTTC.